This TCR beta chain originates from a study of blood T cells in healthy people across ages. Study in general: With template switching, about one barcoded beta molecule was captured per two T cells.

The CDR3 is 13 amino acids. V dropped 3 bases and J dropped 0 bases, with 5 bases sitting between them. Study results and limitations: The study lacked donor CMV status, which possibly confounded expanded clonotype changes. Relative to aged donors, long-lived donors carried more naive CD4+ cells and displayed higher diversity.

This clonotype was seen more than once but under ten times. Its antigen remains unknown. Next came a second PCR, run for about 7 to 12 cycles, which used a sample-barcoded 5' primer along with a J-beta primer mix. Each cDNA was tagged by a template-switch adaptor containing 12 random nucleotides. TCRdb independently ran MiXCR on the 5' RACE reads; one entry per CDR3 protein. The sample shows about 630,000 distinct CDR3 sequences, under 25% of them seen only once. The receptor's source is a man between 65 and 80 years old in good health. This chain uses TRBV12-3 or TRBV12-4 with TRBJ1-2; D not resolved. Material: blood. The CDR3 nucleotides are TGTGCCAGCAGTTTCGGGCCTAACTATGGCTACACCTTC. Protein: CASSFGPNYGYTF.